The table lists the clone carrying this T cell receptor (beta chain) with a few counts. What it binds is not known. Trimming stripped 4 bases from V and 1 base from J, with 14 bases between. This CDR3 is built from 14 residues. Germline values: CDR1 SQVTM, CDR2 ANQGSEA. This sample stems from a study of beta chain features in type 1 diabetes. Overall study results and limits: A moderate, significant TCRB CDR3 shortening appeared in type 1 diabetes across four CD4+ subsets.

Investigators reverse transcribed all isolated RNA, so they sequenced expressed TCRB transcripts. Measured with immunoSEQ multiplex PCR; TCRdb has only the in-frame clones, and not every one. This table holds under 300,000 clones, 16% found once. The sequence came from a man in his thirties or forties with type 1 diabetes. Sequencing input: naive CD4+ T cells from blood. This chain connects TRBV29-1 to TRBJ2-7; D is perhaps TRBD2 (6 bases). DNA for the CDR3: TGCAGCGTTGGAGGAGCGGCGGGGTCCTACGAGCAGTACTTC. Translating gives CSVGGAAGSYEQYF.